The 26 T cell receptor beta chains below come from one sample, sequenced in a study of OX40 agonist ivuxolimab in advanced cancers. Data came from immunoSEQ multiplex PCR; TCRdb stores just in-frame clones and leaves some out. The table records about 70,000 clones, approximately 80% of them present only once. This material consisted of CD4+ or CD8+ T cells sorted from blood, taken in a trial of the OX40 agonist ivuxolimab. These receptors all stem from an adult with an advanced solid tumor such as melanoma, head and neck, liver or kidney cancer.

This chain connects TRBV5-1 to TRBJ2-2; the D gene is possibly TRBD1 (6 bases). Germline V gene lookup returns CDR1 SGHRS and CDR2 YFSETQ. There are 14 residues in the CDR3. Trimming stripped 3 bases from V and 4 bases from J, with 10 bases between. The CDR3 here is CASSSYRATGELFF. The CDR3 nucleotides read TGCGCCAGCAGCTCCTACAGGGCCACCGGGGAGCTGTTTTTT.

The chain recombines TRBV28 with TRBJ2-3; D is unclear. This CDR3 comprises 14 residues. Trimming took 5 bases from V and 5 from J, leaving 14 bases between them. Germline lookup yields CDR1 MDHEN and CDR2 SYDVKM. DNA of the CDR3: TGTGCCAGCAGTCCCGCATTGGGTGGAGATACGCAGTATTTT. Encoded protein: CASSPALGGDTQYF.

The chain has TRBV7-9 and TRBJ2-3, with 11 positions matching TRBD2. In germline, CDR1 is SEHNR, CDR2 FQNEAQ (reference sequence). V lost 10 bases, J lost 0 bases, and 3 bases stayed unmatched. CDR3 length equals 14 residues. DNA of the CDR3: TGTGCCACCCTAGCGGGGGGTAGCACAGATACGCAGTATTTT. It specifies CATLAGGSTDTQYF.

J is TRBJ1-4 and V is TRBV18, with D possibly being TRBD1 (6 bases). V was shortened by 3 bases and J by 5 bases, with 16 bases between the two germline ends. This CDR3 contains 16 residues. Germline CDR1 reads KGHSH; CDR2 reads LQKENI. CDR3 sequence (DNA): TGTGCCAGCTCACCCCGAGGACAGAATGTAAATGAAAAACTGTTTTTT. It specifies CASSPRGQNVNEKLFF.

The genes are TRBV9 and TRBJ2-3, with D possibly TRBD2 on 6 matching bases. Trimming removed 3 bases at V and 2 bases at J, with 16 bases between. Looked up from germline, CDR1 is SGDLS and CDR2 is YYNGEE. The CDR3 has 16 residues. The CDR3 coding sequence is TGTGCCAGCAGCGGGAGCGGGCAGGGACCCACAGATACGCAGTATTTT. Translated, it gives CASSGSGQGPTDTQYF.

This chain uses TRBV6-1 with TRBJ2-1, with 7 bases lining up with TRBD1. Trimming at V came to 3 bases and at J to 3 bases, leaving 11 bases not matched to a gene. Germline values: CDR1 MNHNS, CDR2 SASEGT. The CDR3 contains 17 residues. The CDR3 region has the DNA TGTGCCAGCAGTGATCGAAAGGGGGCGCCGGGCTACAATGAGCAGTTCTTC. Translating gives CASSDRKGAPGYNEQFF.

The chain couples TRBV7-2 to TRBJ1-5; 7 positions match TRBD1. Germline assignment: CDR1 SGHTA and CDR2 FQGNSA. Unmatched junction bases numbered 5, after V lost 2 bases and J lost 4 bases. CDR3 length: 15 residues. CDR3 DNA sequence: TGTGCCAGCAGCTTAATGGGACAGAGAAATCAGCCCCAGCATTTT. This translates into CASSLMGQRNQPQHF.

V and J are TRBV10-3 and TRBJ2-5; D is possibly TRBD1 (7 bases). V lost 2 bases, J lost 2 bases, and 12 bases lay in between. From germline, CDR1 is ENHRY and CDR2 SYGVKD. The CDR3 loop spans 15 amino acids. The CDR3 DNA is TGTGCCATCAGTGAGGGAGGGGACAGACAAGAGACCCAGTACTTC. Its protein is CAISEGGDRQETQYF.

The chain combines TRBV4-1 with TRBJ2-1, with a tentative D call TRBD2 (6 bases). V lost 0 bases to trimming and J lost 6 bases, with 9 bases between them. Germline V gives CDR1 MGHRA, CDR2 YSYEKL. CDR3 length: 14 residues. The CDR3 loop is CASSQEYGGNEQFF. CDR3 nucleotides: TGCGCCAGCAGCCAAGAGTACGGGGGCAATGAGCAGTTCTTC.

The V and J genes are TRBV2 and TRBJ1-2, with TRBD1 identical over 9 bases. The J segment lost 14 bases and the V segment lost 6 bases, leaving 7 bases of the junction unmatched. The CDR3 sequence is 11 residues long. Per the germline V gene, CDR1 is SNHLY and CDR2 is FYNNEI. The chain's CDR3 is CASSAGQGQTF. CDR3 coding DNA: TGTGCCAGCAGCGCGGGACAGGGTCAGACCTTC.

The V and J genes are TRBV28 and TRBJ2-2; 14 bases align to TRBD2. The CDR3 runs 16 residues. Germline trimming cut 5 bases from V and 4 bases from J; bases unmatched to any gene: 3. Looked up from germline, CDR1 is MDHEN and CDR2 is SYDVKM. The chain's CDR3 is CASSAGLAGGTGELFF. CDR3 bases: TGTGCCAGCAGTGCCGGACTAGCGGGGGGCACCGGGGAGCTGTTTTTT.

In this sample, this clone turned up once. This chain connects TRBV29-1 to TRBJ1-1; possibly TRBD1 for D (6 bases). The CDR3 is made up of 13 amino acids. Per the germline V gene, CDR1 is SQVTM and CDR2 is ANQGSEA. Trimming took off 5 bases at V and 5 bases at J, with 15 bases between the two ends. Written as DNA, the CDR3 is TGCAGCGTTTTCTGGCGGGGGGCGACTGAAGCTTTCTTT. This translates into CSVFWRGATEAFF.

CDR3 DNA sequence: TGTGCCAGCAGCGGGGGGGGCGGCCTAAGCTCCTACAATGAGCAGTTCTTC. Amino acids: CASSGGGGLSSYNEQFF. The J gene is TRBJ2-1, the V gene TRBV11-3, with D possibly matching TRBD2 (7 bases). Germline CDR1 and CDR2: SGHNT and YENEEA. The CDR3 runs 17 residues. V was shortened by 5 bases and J by 0 bases, with 17 bases between the two germline ends.

The CDR3 region is CASSLAPGETQYF. CDR3 nucleotides: TGTGCCAGCAGCTTGGCCCCGGGGGAGACCCAGTACTTC. V gene TRBV5-4 combines with J gene TRBJ2-5, with D tentatively TRBD2 (5 bases). This CDR3 contains 13 residues. With 0 bases removed from V and 5 bases from J, the gap between germline ends came to 8 bases. Germline V gene lookup returns CDR1 SGHNT and CDR2 YYREEE (reference sequence).

This clone ranks as medium-sized. This chain uses TRBV27 with TRBJ2-7; 8 bases align to TRBD1. With 5 bases clipped from V and 4 bases from J, the junction kept 10 bases outside the gene matches. Germline V gives CDR1 MNHEY, CDR2 SMNVEV (reference sequence). The CDR3 has 15 residues. CDR3 DNA: TGTGCCAGCAGTGCGAGACAGGGGTCCGGGTACGAGCAGTACTTC. Translation gives CASSARQGSGYEQYF.

The chain carries TRBV7-2 and TRBJ1-6; the D is unclear. The CDR3 runs to 12 residues. The germline CDR1 and CDR2 sequences are SGHTA and FQGNSA. V was shortened by 8 bases and J by 10 bases, with 12 bases between the two germline ends. This CDR3 reads CASGWEWSPLHF. CDR3 nucleotides: TGTGCCAGCGGGTGGGAGTGGTCACCCCTCCACTTT.

The rearrangement joins TRBV4-2 to TRBJ2-5; 8 bases align to TRBD2. Per germline, CDR1 LGHNA and CDR2 YNFKEQ. After removal of 4 bases from V and 1 base from J, the junction contained 5 bases not matched to a gene. The CDR3 length is 15 residues. The chain's CDR3 is CASSRGGPFQETQYF. The CDR3 DNA reads as TGTGCCAGCAGCCGCGGGGGGCCCTTCCAAGAGACCCAGTACTTC.

This rearrangement joins TRBV6-5 to TRBJ2-3; D perhaps matches TRBD1 (5 bases). V lost 2 bases and J 9 bases, leaving 12 bases between the germline ends. The CDR3 contains 13 residues. Germline CDR1 and CDR2: MNHEY and SVGAGI. DNA of the CDR3: TGTGCCAGCAGTTACCCAGGACAATCGACGCAGTATTTT. This sequence encodes CASSYPGQSTQYF.

V gene TRBV19 combines with J gene TRBJ1-5, with 7 bases identical to TRBD1. V gave up 7 bases and J gave up 2 bases; unmatched junction bases: 11. The CDR3 is 16 amino acids. Per the germline V gene, CDR1 is LNHDA and CDR2 is SQIVND (reference sequence). Written as DNA, the CDR3 is TGTGCCAGTACCATAACCACAGGGGTTGGCAATCAGCCCCAGCATTTT. Its protein is CASTITTGVGNQPQHF.

The chain employs TRBV6-5 and TRBJ1-1; 7 nucleotides line up with TRBD1. Germline lookup yields CDR1 MNHEY and CDR2 SVGAGI. The CDR3 has 14 residues. The ends lost 7 bases at V and 4 bases at J; junction bases unmatched: 9. CDR3 DNA sequence: TGTGCCAGCACTGGCTCAGGGGGGGTCACTGAAGCTTTCTTT. Amino acid sequence: CASTGSGGVTEAFF.

This clone has just one count. The chain employs TRBV28 and TRBJ2-3; TRBD2 matches 9 bases. This CDR3 region has 15 residues. The trim removed 4 bases at V and 2 bases at J, leaving 4 bases unmatched. CDR1 is MDHEN and CDR2 is SYDVKM in the germline V gene. As DNA, the CDR3 is TGTGCCAGCAGTTCTAGCGGGATATCCACAGATACGCAGTATTTT. Its protein is CASSSSGISTDTQYF.

This clone was recorded only once. V is TRBV11-2 and J is TRBJ1-2; a weak D match, TRBD1 (5 bases). V was cut by 2 bases and J by 2 bases, with 12 bases left in between. The CDR3 contains 15 residues. Looked up from germline, CDR1 is SGHAT and CDR2 is FQNNGV. CDR3 residues: CASSLNGAVNYGYTF. The CDR3 DNA follows: TGTGCCAGCAGCTTAAACGGGGCGGTGAACTATGGCTACACCTTC.

The chain recombines TRBV2 with TRBJ1-2, with a tentative D call TRBD1 (5 bases). V was trimmed by 6 bases and J by 0 bases, leaving 8 bases between them. The CDR3 totals 13 residues. Germline V gene sequence: CDR1 SNHLY, CDR2 FYNNEI. CDR3 protein: CASRDTTNYGYTF. DNA for the CDR3: TGTGCCAGCAGGGACACTACTAACTATGGCTACACCTTC.

This clone has just a few counts. The chain combines TRBV27 with TRBJ1-2; possible D gene TRBD1, 5 bases. CDR3 length equals 13 residues. Germline loops: CDR1 MNHEY, CDR2 SMNVEV (reference sequence). Deletions cut 8 bases from V and 4 bases from J, with 14 bases between. CDR3: CASSPRGLYGYTF. The CDR3 DNA is TGTGCCAGCTCGCCCCGGGGCCTCTATGGCTACACCTTC.

This chain links TRBV5-4 with TRBJ2-5, with 9 bases identical to TRBD1. The CDR3 loop spans 16 amino acids. The germline V gene encodes CDR1 SGHNT and CDR2 YYREEE (reference sequence). V shed 5 bases, J shed 5 bases, and the junction held 13 bases outside the gene matches. Here the CDR3 reads CASSPAGTGPEETQYF. The CDR3 DNA sequence: TGTGCCAGCAGTCCCGCCGGGACAGGGCCCGAGGAGACCCAGTACTTC.

V gene TRBV5-6 combines with J gene TRBJ1-2, with 9 bases that match TRBD1. Germline lookup yields CDR1 SGHDT and CDR2 YYEEEE. Germline trimming cut 4 bases from V and 4 bases from J; bases unmatched to any gene: 11. The CDR3 is 16 residues long. Here the CDR3 DNA reads TGTGCCAGCAGCCTAAACACAGGGGGCACAATCTATGGCTACACCTTC. Protein product: CASSLNTGGTIYGYTF.